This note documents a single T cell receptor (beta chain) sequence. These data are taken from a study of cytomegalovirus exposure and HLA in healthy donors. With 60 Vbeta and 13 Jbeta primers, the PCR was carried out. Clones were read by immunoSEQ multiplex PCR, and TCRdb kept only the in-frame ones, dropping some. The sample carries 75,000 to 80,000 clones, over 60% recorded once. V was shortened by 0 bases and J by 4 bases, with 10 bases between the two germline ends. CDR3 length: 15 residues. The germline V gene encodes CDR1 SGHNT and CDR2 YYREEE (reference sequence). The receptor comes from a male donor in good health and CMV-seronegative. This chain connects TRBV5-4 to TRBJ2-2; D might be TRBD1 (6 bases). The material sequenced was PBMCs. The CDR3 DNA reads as TGTGCCAGCAGCTTGGACAGGGTAGGCACCGGGGAGCTGTTTTTT. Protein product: CASSLDRVGTGELFF.